The rows below give T cell receptor beta chains drawn from one sample of a study of blood T cell repertoires in COVID-19. The data were produced by immunoSEQ multiplex PCR, yet TCRdb's version contains in-frame clones alone and is incomplete. The table records around 80,000 clones, over 70% of them present only once. The sample was peripheral blood. The receptor set was obtained from a man aged 80 or over with acute or convalescent COVID-19. CDR3s include the opening cysteine and the closing phenylalanine or tryptophan. The D gene is left open where the match is weak. Size is stated for part of the rows, as once, few or many counts, or as a class when the clone is expanded.

v_call	j_call	d_call	clone_size	cdr3_aa	cdr3_nt
TRBV6-5	TRBJ1-6	.	.	CASKAQLLYNSPLHF	TGTGCCAGCAAGGCACAGCTCCTCTATAATTCACCCCTCCACTTT
TRBV5-4	TRBJ2-2	.	.	CASSLVGGGTGELFF	TGTGCCAGCAGCTTGGTAGGGGGTGGCACCGGGGAGCTGTTTTTT
TRBV5-1	TRBJ1-2	TRBD1	.	CASSSEPGQEYYGYTF	TGCGCCAGCAGCTCGGAACCGGGACAGGAGTACTATGGCTACACCTTC
TRBV5-5	TRBJ1-1	TRBD1	once	CASSRRGQGFWVF	TGTGCCAGCAGCCGCCGCGGACAGGGCTTTTGGGTCTTT
TRBV7-2	TRBJ1-5	.	.	CASRPDSAHNQPQHF	TGTGCCAGCAGACCCGACAGTGCCCACAATCAGCCCCAGCATTTT
TRBV2	TRBJ1-6	TRBD1	.	CASTPGTAGQLNSPLHF	TGTGCCAGCACCCCAGGAACCGCGGGACAGCTGAATTCACCCCTCCACTTT
TRBV19	TRBJ1-1	.	.	CASRSGAHKNTEAFF	TGTGCCAGTAGATCAGGGGCGCATAAGAACACTGAAGCTTTCTTT
TRBV6-1	TRBJ1-4	.	.	CASSEEQVPGTNEKLFF	TGTGCCAGCAGTGAAGAACAGGTACCCGGGACTAATGAAAAACTGTTTTTT
TRBV15	TRBJ1-4	TRBD1	.	CATSRARQGNNEKLFF	TGTGCCACCAGCAGAGCCAGACAGGGGAATAATGAAAAACTGTTTTTT
TRBV3-1/TRBV3-2	TRBJ1-5	.	.	CASSQFLPTASLNQPQHF	TGTGCCAGCAGCCAATTCCTGCCGACTGCCAGTCTCAATCAGCCCCAGCATTTT
TRBV2	TRBJ2-5	TRBD2	once	CASSRAGGKETQYF	TGTGCCAGCAGCCGGGCGGGGGGGAAAGAGACCCAGTACTTC
TRBV12-3/TRBV12-4	TRBJ1-6	.	.	CASSLLGESPLHF	TGTGCCAGCAGTTTACTTGGAGAGTCACCCCTCCACTTT
TRBV6-6	TRBJ1-1	.	.	CASSYPGLAEAFF	TGTGCCAGCAGTTACCCCGGACTGGCTGAAGCTTTCTTT
TRBV9	TRBJ2-5	.	.	CASSVGRAGTQETQYF	TGTGCCAGCAGCGTAGGAAGGGCGGGGACTCAAGAGACCCAGTACTTC
TRBV6-5	TRBJ1-4	.	.	CASSYSSQGWEKLFF	TGTGCCAGCAGTTACTCGTCGCAGGGTTGGGAAAAACTGTTTTTT
TRBV3-1/TRBV3-2	TRBJ2-5	.	.	CASSQDIRGGETQYF	TGTGCCAGCAGCCAAGATATAAGGGGAGGAGAGACCCAGTACTTC
TRBV5-1	TRBJ2-3	.	.	CASSFSGGGGDTQYF	TGCGCCAGCAGCTTTAGCGGTGGAGGTGGAGATACGCAGTATTTT
TRBV12-3/TRBV12-4	TRBJ2-7	TRBD1	.	CASSLAGQYEQYF	TGTGCCAGCAGTTTAGCGGGACAGTACGAGCAGTACTTC
TRBV11-2	TRBJ1-3	TRBD1	few	CASSSGQGNTIYF	TGTGCCAGCAGCTCGGGACAGGGAAACACCATATATTTT
TRBV5-4	TRBJ2-1	TRBD2	.	CASSSRLAGLVDEQFF	TGTGCCAGCAGCTCACGACTAGCGGGGTTGGTTGATGAGCAGTTCTTC
TRBV5-6	TRBJ1-1	.	once	CASSLVGAGTEAFF	TGTGCCAGCAGCTTGGTGGGGGCTGGCACTGAAGCTTTCTTT
TRBV3-1/TRBV3-2	TRBJ1-5	TRBD1	.	CASSPGGYQPQHF	TGTGCCAGCAGCCCAGGGGGCTATCAGCCCCAGCATTTT
TRBV2	TRBJ1-4	.	.	CASTVEGWEKLFF	TGTGCCAGCACCGTGGAGGGGTGGGAAAAACTGTTTTTT
TRBV5-1	TRBJ2-7	TRBD2	.	CASSPVARGGPTYEQYF	TGCGCCAGCAGCCCGGTCGCGCGGGGGGGGCCGACCTACGAGCAGTACTTC
TRBV7-3	TRBJ2-1	.	.	CASSLQGSRNNEQFF	TGTGCCAGCAGCTTACAGGGAAGTAGGAACAATGAGCAGTTCTTC
TRBV12-5	TRBJ2-2	TRBD1	.	CASRGVRQGRSLDTGELFF	TGTGCTAGTAGGGGGGTCAGACAGGGGCGCTCGCTGGACACCGGGGAGCTGTTTTTT
TRBV9	TRBJ2-7	.	.	CASSVGGTGYEQYF	TGTGCCAGCAGCGTAGGAGGCACCGGCTACGAGCAGTACTTC
TRBV5-4	TRBJ2-6	TRBD2	.	CASSLPAGGGSGANVLTF	TGTGCCAGCAGCTTACCAGCGGGGGGCGGATCTGGGGCCAACGTCCTGACTTTC
TRBV19	TRBJ1-5	TRBD1	.	CASSALSTGGRDQPQHF	TGTGCCAGTAGTGCCCTCTCAACAGGGGGTAGGGATCAGCCCCAGCATTTT
TRBV10-3	TRBJ1-2	TRBD1	.	CAMGPGGNYGYTF	TGTGCCATGGGACCAGGGGGCAACTATGGCTACACCTTC
TRBV5-1	TRBJ1-1	TRBD1	.	CASSLADRTGRIRDTEAFF	TGCGCCAGCAGCTTGGCCGACCGGACAGGGAGAATAAGAGACACTGAAGCTTTCTTT
TRBV2	TRBJ1-2	TRBD1	.	CASSEGLPGQGAGYTF	TGTGCCAGCAGTGAAGGCCTCCCGGGACAGGGGGCTGGCTACACCTTC
TRBV19	TRBJ2-3	TRBD1	once	CASSRTGGMMTDTQYF	TGTGCCAGTAGTAGGACAGGGGGCATGATGACAGATACGCAGTATTTT
TRBV19	TRBJ2-2	.	.	CASSIIQSGELFF	TGTGCCAGTAGTATCATTCAATCCGGGGAGCTGTTTTTT
TRBV21-1	TRBJ2-5	.	.	CASSKVPGGDWETQYF	TGTGCCAGCAGCAAAGTCCCAGGGGGTGATTGGGAGACCCAGTACTTC
TRBV7-9	TRBJ1-1	.	.	CASSLTGEGEAFF	TGTGCCAGCAGCTTAACGGGGGAGGGTGAAGCTTTCTTT
TRBV16	TRBJ2-3	.	.	CASSPQTDTQYF	TGTGCCAGCAGCCCACAGACAGATACGCAGTATTTT
TRBV4-1	TRBJ2-3	TRBD2	.	CASSKTSGTDTQYF	TGCGCCAGCAGCAAGACTAGCGGCACAGATACGCAGTATTTT
TRBV11-3	TRBJ1-3	TRBD1	.	CASSFGTGLGNTIYF	TGTGCCAGCAGCTTCGGGACAGGTTTGGGAAACACCATATATTTT
TRBV11-2	TRBJ2-7	.	.	CASSLGGSSPYEQYF	TGTGCCAGCAGCTTAGGGGGCTCCTCTCCTTACGAGCAGTACTTC
TRBV12-3/TRBV12-4	TRBJ2-3	.	.	CASRAAGPDTQYF	TGTGCCAGCAGGGCGGCGGGTCCAGATACGCAGTATTTT
TRBV27	TRBJ2-7	.	.	CPRPGTGRAEQYF	TGTCCCCGCCCGGGAACAGGGCGTGCCGAGCAGTACTTC
TRBV18	TRBJ2-1	.	once	CASSPQGSSYNEQFF	TGTGCCAGCTCACCCCAAGGGAGCTCCTACAATGAGCAGTTCTTC
TRBV27	TRBJ2-3	.	.	CASSLSRVTDTQYF	TGTGCCAGCAGTTTAAGCAGGGTAACAGATACGCAGTATTTT
TRBV11-2	TRBJ1-1	TRBD1	.	CASSSGGVEAFF	TGTGCCAGCAGCTCAGGGGGCGTGGAAGCTTTCTTT
TRBV5-8	TRBJ1-5	.	.	CASSLGVGGGNQPQHF	TGTGCCAGCAGCTTGGGGGTTGGGGGGGGCAATCAGCCCCAGCATTTT
TRBV9	TRBJ1-1	.	.	CASSPNPGADTEAFF	TGTGCCAGCAGCCCAAACCCAGGGGCGGACACTGAAGCTTTCTTT
TRBV24-1	TRBJ2-1	TRBD1	.	CATSVPDRRYGIEQFF	TGTGCCACCAGTGTCCCGGACAGGCGGTATGGGATTGAGCAGTTCTTC
TRBV7-2	TRBJ2-7	.	.	CASSALRGIEQYF	TGTGCCAGCAGCGCCCTGAGGGGGATCGAGCAGTACTTC
TRBV19	TRBJ1-1	.	.	CASSIGGQGYMNTEAFF	TGTGCCAGTAGTATTGGTGGTCAGGGATATATGAACACTGAAGCTTTCTTT
TRBV29-1	TRBJ2-1	TRBD1	few	CSVGVQGASEQFF	TGCAGCGTTGGGGTCCAGGGGGCGAGTGAGCAGTTCTTC
TRBV19	TRBJ2-1	.	.	CASSTRQEGRNEQFF	TGTGCCAGTAGTACCCGCCAGGAGGGTAGGAATGAGCAGTTCTTC
TRBV7-8	TRBJ1-1	.	.	CASSQFRSLNTEAFF	TGTGCCAGCAGTCAATTCAGGTCCTTGAACACTGAAGCTTTCTTT
TRBV5-1	TRBJ1-6	TRBD1	.	CASSPDRDSPLHF	TGCGCCAGCAGCCCGGACAGGGATTCACCCCTCCACTTT
TRBV7-8	TRBJ1-2	.	.	CASSETGSLYGYTF	TGTGCCAGCAGCGAGACAGGCAGTCTCTATGGCTACACCTTC